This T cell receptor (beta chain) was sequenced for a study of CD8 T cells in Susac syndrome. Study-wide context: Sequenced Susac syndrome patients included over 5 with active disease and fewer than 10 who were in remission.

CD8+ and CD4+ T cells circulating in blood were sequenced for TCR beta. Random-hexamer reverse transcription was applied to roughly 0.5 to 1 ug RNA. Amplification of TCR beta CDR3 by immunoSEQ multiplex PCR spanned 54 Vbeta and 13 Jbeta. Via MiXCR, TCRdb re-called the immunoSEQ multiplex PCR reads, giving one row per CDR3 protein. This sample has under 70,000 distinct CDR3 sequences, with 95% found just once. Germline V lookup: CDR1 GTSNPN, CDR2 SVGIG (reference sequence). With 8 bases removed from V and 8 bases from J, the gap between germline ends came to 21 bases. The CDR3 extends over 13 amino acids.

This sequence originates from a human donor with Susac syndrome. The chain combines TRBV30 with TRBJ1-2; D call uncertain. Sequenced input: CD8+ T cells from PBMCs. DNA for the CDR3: TGTGCCGGATTCCTTGGGCAGCTTCGGGGCTACACCTTC. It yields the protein CAGFLGQLRGYTF. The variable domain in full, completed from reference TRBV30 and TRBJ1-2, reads SQTIHQWPATLVQPVGSPLSLECTVEGTSNPNLYWYRQAAGRGLQLLFYSVGIGQISSEVPQNLSASRPQDRQFILSSKKLLLSDSGFYLCAGFLGQLRGYTFGSGTRLTVV.